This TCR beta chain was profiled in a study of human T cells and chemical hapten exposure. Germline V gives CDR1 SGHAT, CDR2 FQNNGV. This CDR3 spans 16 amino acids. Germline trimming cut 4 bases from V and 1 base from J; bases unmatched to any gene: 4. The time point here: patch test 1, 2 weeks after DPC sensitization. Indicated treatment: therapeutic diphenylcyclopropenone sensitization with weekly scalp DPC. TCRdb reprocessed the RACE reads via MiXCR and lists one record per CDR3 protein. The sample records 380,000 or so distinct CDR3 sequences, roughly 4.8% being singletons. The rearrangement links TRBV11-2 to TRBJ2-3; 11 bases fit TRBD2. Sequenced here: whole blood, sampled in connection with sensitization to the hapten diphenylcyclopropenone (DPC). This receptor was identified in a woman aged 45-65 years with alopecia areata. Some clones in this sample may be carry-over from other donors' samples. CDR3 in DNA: TGTGCCAGCAGCTCCCAACTAGCGGGGGGCACAGATACGCAGTATTTT. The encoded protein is CASSSQLAGGTDTQYF.